These 12 T cell receptor beta chains were all obtained from the same sample, sequenced in a study of blood T cells in healthy people across ages. Next came a second PCR, run for about 6 to 12 cycles, which used a sample-barcoded 5' primer along with a J-beta primer mix. TCRdb used MiXCR to reprocess the 5' RACE reads, holding one entry per CDR3 protein. Among some 1,500,000 distinct CDR3 sequences listed, 35% to 45% were seen once. Sequences were obtained from blood. Receptors originate from a woman in her late teens or twenties in good health.

V usage is TRBV20-1 and J usage is TRBJ2-1; no definite D call. This CDR3 comprises 14 residues. The V end lost 6 bases, the J end lost 7 bases, and 19 bases lay between the germline ends. CDR1 and CDR2 (germline): DFQATT, SNEGSKA (reference sequence). CDR3 sequence: CSATFPQVANEQFF. CDR3 nucleotide sequence: TGCAGTGCGACGTTTCCGCAGGTTGCAAATGAGCAGTTCTTC.

This clonotype has more than one count but fewer than ten. The chain has TRBV21-1 and TRBJ1-1; the table's TRBD1 call for D was not verified on the DNA. TRBV21-1 is tagged as a pseudogene. CDR3 length equals 16 residues. CDR3 protein: CASSKGKTEVNTEAFF. CDR3 DNA sequence: TGTGCCAGCAGCAAAGGGAAGACAGAAGTGAACACTGAGGCTTTCTTT.

This chain uses TRBV10-3 with TRBJ2-4; possibly TRBD1 or TRBD2 for D (5 bases each). The J call is doubtful: the DNA matches TRBJ2-5 better. The CDR3 is 17 residues long. Germline CDR1 is ENHRY and CDR2 is SYGVKD. The CDR3 DNA sequence: TGTGCCATCAGTGAGACCCCTAACGGGACCCGACAAGAGACCCAGTACTTC. The encoded protein is CAISETPNGTRQETQYF.

The chain has TRBV7-2 and TRBJ2-3, with 7 bases lining up with TRBD1. This CDR3 is 14 amino acids long. With V trimmed by 1 base and J by 6 bases, 4 bases remained unmatched. Looked up from germline, CDR1 is SGHTA and CDR2 is FQGNSA. CDR3 loop: CASSLGQGDDTQYF. The CDR3 bases are TGTGCCAGCAGCTTAGGACAGGGAGACGATACGCAGTATTTT. Full variable domain (outside the CDR3, taken from reference TRBV7-2 and TRBJ2-3): GAGVSQSPSNKVTEKGKDVELRCDPISGHTALYWYRQSLGQGLEFLIYFQGNSAPDKSGLPSDRFSAERTGGSVSTLTIQRTQQEDSAVYLCASSLGQGDDTQYFGPGTRLTVL.

J is TRBJ2-7 and V is TRBV11-3, with 8 bases lining up with TRBD1. The J call may be in error: the DNA end matches TRBJ2-5 better. Germline-derived CDR1 and CDR2 are SGHNT and YENEEA. The CDR3 length is 14 residues. The DNA of the CDR3 is TGTGCCAGCAGCTTAGATCGACAGGGGGAGACCCAGTACTTC. Amino acids: CASSLDRQGETQYF.

The CDR3 spells CSARFGNPNTGELFF. CDR3 in DNA: TGCAGTGCTAGATTTGGGAACCCGAACACCGGGGAGCTGTTTTTT. The chain uses TRBV20-1 and TRBJ2-2, with D uncertain. The germline CDR1 and CDR2 sequences are DFQATT and SNEGSKA (reference sequence). The CDR3 is 15 residues long. Trimming left V 2 bases short and J 0 bases short, with 10 bases between.

This chain connects TRBV12-3 or TRBV12-4 to TRBJ2-2; no clear D. The CDR3 is made up of 14 amino acids. The ends were cut back, 4 bases at V and 5 bases at J, with 11 bases in the middle. CDR3 bases: TGTGCCAGCAGTTCCCTCCGGGCTACCGGGGAGCTGTTTTTT. Its translation is CASSSLRATGELFF.

The chain combines TRBV5-1 with TRBJ2-5; 7 bases are a match to TRBD1. The CDR3 consists of 14 residues. Germline CDR1 is SGHRS and CDR2 is YFSETQ. V was clipped by 0 bases and J by 9 bases; unmatched bases: 8. Here the CDR3 reads CASSLGQGSAAQYF. The DNA for the CDR3 is TGCGCCAGCAGCTTGGGACAGGGTAGCGCGGCCCAGTACTTC.

This chain uses TRBV11-2 with TRBJ2-4; D might be TRBD1 (5 bases). The J call may not be correct, given that the DNA end is closer to TRBJ2-5. The CDR3 is 15 residues long. CDR1 and CDR2 (germline): SGHAT, FQNNGV. This chain's CDR3 is CASSSGKGLQETQYF. The CDR3 nucleotides are TGTGCCAGCAGCTCCGGCAAGGGGCTTCAAGAGACCCAGTACTTC.

This clonotype has more than one count but fewer than ten. The chain links TRBV5-1 to TRBJ2-1; 8 nucleotides agree with TRBD2. The CDR3 consists of 17 residues. Trimming cost V 5 bases and J 0 bases; bases outside gene matches: 10. Germline V lookup: CDR1 SGHRS, CDR2 YFSETQ. The CDR3 spells CASSFGLADSSYNEQFF. In DNA, the CDR3 is TGCGCCAGCAGTTTTGGACTAGCCGACAGCTCCTACAATGAGCAGTTCTTC. Using reference TRBV5-1 and TRBJ2-1 for the parts outside the CDR3, the full variable domain is KAGVTQTPRYLIKTRGQQVTLSCSPISGHRSVSWYQQTPGQGLQFLFEYFSETQRNKGNFPGRFSGRQFSNSRSEMNVSTLELGDSALYLCASSFGLADSSYNEQFFGPGTRLTVL.

This clonotype was picked up one time. V is TRBV25-1 and J is TRBJ2-7; D possibly corresponds to TRBD1 (6 bases). Germline CDR1 is MGHDK and CDR2 is SYGVNS. The CDR3 contains 15 residues. Trimming took off 7 bases at V and 3 bases at J, with 19 bases between the two ends. CDR3 residues: CASNVGCRGNYEQYF. CDR3 DNA sequence: TGTGCCAGCAACGTTGGGTGCAGGGGCAACTACGAGCAGTACTTC.

The chain joins TRBV6-4 to TRBJ2-1, with 9 bases matching TRBD1. CDR1 and CDR2 from the germline V gene are MRHNA and SNTAGT. The CDR3 covers 16 residues. V dropped 4 bases and J dropped 7; count of bases not matched to a gene: 11. The CDR3 coding sequence is TGTGCCAGCAGTGGCGAAACGGGACAGGGCGTAAATGAGCAGTTCTTC. Amino acids: CASSGETGQGVNEQFF.